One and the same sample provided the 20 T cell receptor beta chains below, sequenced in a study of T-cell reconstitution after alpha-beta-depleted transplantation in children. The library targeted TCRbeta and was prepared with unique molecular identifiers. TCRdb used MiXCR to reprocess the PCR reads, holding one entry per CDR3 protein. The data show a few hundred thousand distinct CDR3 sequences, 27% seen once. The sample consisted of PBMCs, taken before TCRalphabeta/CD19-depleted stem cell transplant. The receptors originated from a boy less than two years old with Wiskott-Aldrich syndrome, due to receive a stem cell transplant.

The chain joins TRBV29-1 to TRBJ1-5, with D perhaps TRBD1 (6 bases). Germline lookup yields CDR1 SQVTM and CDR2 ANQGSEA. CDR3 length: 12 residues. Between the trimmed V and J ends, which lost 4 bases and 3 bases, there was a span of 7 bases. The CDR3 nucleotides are TGCAGCGTTGCAGGGGTCAATCAGCCCCAGCATTTT. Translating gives CSVAGVNQPQHF.

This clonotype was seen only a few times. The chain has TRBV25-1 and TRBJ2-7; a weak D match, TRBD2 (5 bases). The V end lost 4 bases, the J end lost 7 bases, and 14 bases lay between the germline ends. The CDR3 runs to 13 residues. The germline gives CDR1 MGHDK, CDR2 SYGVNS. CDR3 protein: CASSGTVFGEQYF. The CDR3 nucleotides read TGTGCCAGCAGTGGGACTGTCTTCGGGGAGCAGTACTTC.

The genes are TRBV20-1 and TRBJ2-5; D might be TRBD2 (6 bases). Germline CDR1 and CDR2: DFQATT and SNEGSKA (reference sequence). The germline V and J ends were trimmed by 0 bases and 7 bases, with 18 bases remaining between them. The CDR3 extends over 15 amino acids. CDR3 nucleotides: TGCAGTGCTAGAGATCTCGCGGGATCGGTGGTGACCCAGTACTTC. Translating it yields CSARDLAGSVVTQYF.

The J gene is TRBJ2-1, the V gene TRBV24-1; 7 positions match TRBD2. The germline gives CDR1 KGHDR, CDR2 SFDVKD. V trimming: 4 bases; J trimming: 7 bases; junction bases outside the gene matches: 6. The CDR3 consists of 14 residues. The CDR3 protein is CATSEAGTGNEQFF. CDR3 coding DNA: TGTGCCACCAGTGAAGCGGGAACTGGGAATGAGCAGTTCTTC.

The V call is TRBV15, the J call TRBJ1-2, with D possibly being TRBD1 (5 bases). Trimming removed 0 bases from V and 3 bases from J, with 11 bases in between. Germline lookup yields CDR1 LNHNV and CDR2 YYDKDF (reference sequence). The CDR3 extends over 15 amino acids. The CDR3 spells CATSRDSKGDYGYTF. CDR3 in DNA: TGTGCCACCAGCAGAGACTCGAAAGGGGACTATGGCTACACCTTC.

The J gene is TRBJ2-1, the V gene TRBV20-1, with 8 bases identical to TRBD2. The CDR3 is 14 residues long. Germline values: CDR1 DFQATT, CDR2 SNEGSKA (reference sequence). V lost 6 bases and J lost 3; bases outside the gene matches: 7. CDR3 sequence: CSARLAQSYNEQFF. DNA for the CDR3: TGCAGTGCGAGACTAGCGCAAAGCTACAATGAGCAGTTCTTC.

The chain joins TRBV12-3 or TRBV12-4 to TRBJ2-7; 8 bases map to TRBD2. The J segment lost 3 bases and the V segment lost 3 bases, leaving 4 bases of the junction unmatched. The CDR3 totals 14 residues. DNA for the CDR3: TGTGCCAGCAGTTTCAAAGCGGGAGTCTACGAGCAGTACTTC. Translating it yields CASSFKAGVYEQYF.

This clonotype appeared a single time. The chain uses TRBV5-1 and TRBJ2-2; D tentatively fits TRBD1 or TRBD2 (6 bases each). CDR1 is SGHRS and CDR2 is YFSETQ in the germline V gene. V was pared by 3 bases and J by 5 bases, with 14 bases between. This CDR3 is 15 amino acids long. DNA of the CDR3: TGCGCCAGCAGCTGGCGGGACATCGGGACCGGGGAGCTGTTTTTT. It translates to CASSWRDIGTGELFF.

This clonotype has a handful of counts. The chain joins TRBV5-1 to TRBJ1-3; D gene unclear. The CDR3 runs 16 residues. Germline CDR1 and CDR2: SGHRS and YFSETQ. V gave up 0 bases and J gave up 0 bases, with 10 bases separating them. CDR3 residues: CASSLGQLSSGNTIYF. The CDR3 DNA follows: TGCGCCAGCAGCTTGGGGCAGCTGAGCTCTGGAAACACCATATATTTT. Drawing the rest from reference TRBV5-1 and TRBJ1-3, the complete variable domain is KAGVTQTPRYLIKTRGQQVTLSCSPISGHRSVSWYQQTPGQGLQFLFEYFSETQRNKGNFPGRFSGRQFSNSRSEMNVSTLELGDSALYLCASSLGQLSSGNTIYFGEGSWLTVV.

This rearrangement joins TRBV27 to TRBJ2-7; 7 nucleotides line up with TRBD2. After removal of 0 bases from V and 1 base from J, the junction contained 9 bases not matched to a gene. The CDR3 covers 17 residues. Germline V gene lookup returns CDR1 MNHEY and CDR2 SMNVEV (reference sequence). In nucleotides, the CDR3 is TGTGCCAGCAGTTTATCGAACGGGGCTAGCGGTTCCTACGAGCAGTACTTC. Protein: CASSLSNGASGSYEQYF.

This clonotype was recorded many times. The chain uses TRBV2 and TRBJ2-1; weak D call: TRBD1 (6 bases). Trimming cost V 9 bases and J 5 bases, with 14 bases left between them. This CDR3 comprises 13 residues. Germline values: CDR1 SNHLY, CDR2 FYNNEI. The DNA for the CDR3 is TGTGCCAGTTCAGGGGTACGGGACAATGAGCAGTTCTTC. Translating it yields CASSGVRDNEQFF.

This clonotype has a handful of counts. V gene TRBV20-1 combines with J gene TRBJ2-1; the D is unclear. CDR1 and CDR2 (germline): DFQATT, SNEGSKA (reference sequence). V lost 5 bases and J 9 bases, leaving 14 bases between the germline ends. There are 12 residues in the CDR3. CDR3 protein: CSAEETETEQFF. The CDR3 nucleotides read TGCAGTGCTGAAGAAACGGAGACTGAGCAGTTCTTC.

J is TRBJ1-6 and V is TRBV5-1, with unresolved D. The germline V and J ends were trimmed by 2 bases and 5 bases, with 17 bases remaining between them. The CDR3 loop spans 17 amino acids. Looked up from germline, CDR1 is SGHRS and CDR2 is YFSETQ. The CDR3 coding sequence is TGCGCCAGCAGCTTCTTCGGACTGGGGAATAATAATTCACCCCTCCACTTT. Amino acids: CASSFFGLGNNNSPLHF.

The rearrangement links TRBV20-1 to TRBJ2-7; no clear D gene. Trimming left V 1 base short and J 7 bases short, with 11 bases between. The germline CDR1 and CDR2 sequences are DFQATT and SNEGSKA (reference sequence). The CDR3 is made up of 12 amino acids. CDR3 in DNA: TGCAGTGCTAGAGCCCCCGTTGGGGAGCAGTACTTC. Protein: CSARAPVGEQYF.

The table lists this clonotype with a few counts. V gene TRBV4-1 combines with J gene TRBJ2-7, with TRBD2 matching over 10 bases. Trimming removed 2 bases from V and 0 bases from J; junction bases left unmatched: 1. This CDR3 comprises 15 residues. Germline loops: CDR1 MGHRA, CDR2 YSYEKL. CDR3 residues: CASSQSSGSSYEQYF. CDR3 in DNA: TGCGCCAGCAGCCAATCTAGCGGGAGCTCCTACGAGCAGTACTTC.

CDR3 bases: TGCAGTGCTAGAGGGAGCATTTACACTGAAGCTTTCTTT. It is translated as CSARGSIYTEAFF. This sequence joins TRBV20-1 and TRBJ1-1; D is unclear. CDR3 length: 13 residues. V gave up 1 base and J gave up 3 bases, with 9 bases separating them. Germline V lookup: CDR1 DFQATT, CDR2 SNEGSKA (reference sequence).

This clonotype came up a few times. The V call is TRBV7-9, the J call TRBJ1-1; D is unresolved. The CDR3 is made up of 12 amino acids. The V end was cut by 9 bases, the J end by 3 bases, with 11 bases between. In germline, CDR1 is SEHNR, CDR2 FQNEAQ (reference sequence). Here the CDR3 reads CASLGWYTEAFF. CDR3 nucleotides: TGTGCCAGTCTTGGATGGTACACTGAAGCTTTCTTT.

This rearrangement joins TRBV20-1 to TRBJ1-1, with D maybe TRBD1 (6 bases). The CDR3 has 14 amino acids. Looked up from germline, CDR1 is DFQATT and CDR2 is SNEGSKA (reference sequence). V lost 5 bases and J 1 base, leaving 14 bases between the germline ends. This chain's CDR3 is CSARAGTPNTEAFF. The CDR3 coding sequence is TGCAGTGCTCGGGCCGGGACACCGAACACTGAAGCTTTCTTT.

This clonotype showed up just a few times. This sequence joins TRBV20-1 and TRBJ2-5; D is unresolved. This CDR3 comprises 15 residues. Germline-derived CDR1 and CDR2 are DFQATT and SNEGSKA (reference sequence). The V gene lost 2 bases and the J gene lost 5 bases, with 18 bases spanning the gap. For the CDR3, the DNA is TGCAGTGCTAGAAATGCGTCTTCTCCTCGGGAGACCCAGTACTTC. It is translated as CSARNASSPRETQYF.

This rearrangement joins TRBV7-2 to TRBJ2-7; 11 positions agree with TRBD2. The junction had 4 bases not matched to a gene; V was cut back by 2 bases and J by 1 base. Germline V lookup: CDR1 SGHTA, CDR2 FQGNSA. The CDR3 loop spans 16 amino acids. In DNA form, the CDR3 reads TGTGCCAGCAGCTTACTGGCTAGCGGGGGGTCCTACGAGCAGTACTTC. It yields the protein CASSLLASGGSYEQYF.